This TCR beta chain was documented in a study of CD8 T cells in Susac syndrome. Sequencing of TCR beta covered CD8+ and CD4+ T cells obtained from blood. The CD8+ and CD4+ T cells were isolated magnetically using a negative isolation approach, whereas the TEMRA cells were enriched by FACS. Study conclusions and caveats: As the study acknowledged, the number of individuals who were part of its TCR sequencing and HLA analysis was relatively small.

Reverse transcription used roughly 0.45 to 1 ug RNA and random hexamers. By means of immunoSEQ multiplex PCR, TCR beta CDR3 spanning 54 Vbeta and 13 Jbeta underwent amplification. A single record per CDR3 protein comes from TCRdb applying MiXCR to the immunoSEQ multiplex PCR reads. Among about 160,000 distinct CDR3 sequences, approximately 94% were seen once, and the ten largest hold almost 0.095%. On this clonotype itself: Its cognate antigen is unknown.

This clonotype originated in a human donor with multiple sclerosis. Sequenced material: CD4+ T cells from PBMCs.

The CDR3, as DNA: TGCAGCGTTGAATCACCGCCGGGGACAGATACGCAGTATTTT. Translation gives CSVESPPGTDTQYF. The chain couples TRBV29-1 to TRBJ2-3, with a weak D call TRBD2 (5 bases). Per germline, CDR1 SQVTM and CDR2 ANQGSEA. CDR3 length: 14 amino acids. Trimming removed 2 bases from V and 3 bases from J, with 12 bases in between.